This T cell receptor (beta chain) was sequenced in a study of OX40 agonist ivuxolimab in advanced cancers. Blood draws occurred at baseline, cycle 4 day 1, and cycle 7 day 1. Here immunoSEQ multiplex PCR was the method, and the copy in TCRdb shows in-frame clones only, minus some. The sample lists roughly 26,000 clones, roughly 73% occurring once. The CDR3 runs to 14 residues. From germline, CDR1 is SGHVS and CDR2 FNYEAQ. Trimming took off 5 bases at V and 0 bases at J, with 11 bases between the two ends. The sequencing here drew on CD4+ or CD8+ T cells sorted from blood, taken in a trial of the OX40 agonist ivuxolimab. This chain links TRBV7-6 with TRBJ2-7; D unresolved. The clonotype was recovered from an adult with an advanced solid tumor such as melanoma, head and neck, liver or kidney cancer. The CDR3 protein is CASSLARSSYEQYF. CDR3 sequence (DNA): TGTGCCAGCAGCCTCGCCCGGAGCTCCTACGAGCAGTACTTC.